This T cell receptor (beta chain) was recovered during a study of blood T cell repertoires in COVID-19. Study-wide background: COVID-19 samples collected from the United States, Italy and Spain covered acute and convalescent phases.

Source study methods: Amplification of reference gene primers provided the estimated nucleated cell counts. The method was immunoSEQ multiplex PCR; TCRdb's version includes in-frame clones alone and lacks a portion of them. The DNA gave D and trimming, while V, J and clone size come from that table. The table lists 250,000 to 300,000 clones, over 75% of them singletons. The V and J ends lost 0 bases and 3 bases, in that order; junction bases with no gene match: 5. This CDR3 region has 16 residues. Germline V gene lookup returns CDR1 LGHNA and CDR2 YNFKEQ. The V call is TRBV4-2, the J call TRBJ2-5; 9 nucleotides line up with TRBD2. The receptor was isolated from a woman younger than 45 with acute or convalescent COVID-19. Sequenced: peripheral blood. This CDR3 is CASSQEAASGKETQYF. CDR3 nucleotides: TGTGCCAGCAGCCAAGAAGCTGCTAGCGGGAAAGAGACCCAGTACTTC.